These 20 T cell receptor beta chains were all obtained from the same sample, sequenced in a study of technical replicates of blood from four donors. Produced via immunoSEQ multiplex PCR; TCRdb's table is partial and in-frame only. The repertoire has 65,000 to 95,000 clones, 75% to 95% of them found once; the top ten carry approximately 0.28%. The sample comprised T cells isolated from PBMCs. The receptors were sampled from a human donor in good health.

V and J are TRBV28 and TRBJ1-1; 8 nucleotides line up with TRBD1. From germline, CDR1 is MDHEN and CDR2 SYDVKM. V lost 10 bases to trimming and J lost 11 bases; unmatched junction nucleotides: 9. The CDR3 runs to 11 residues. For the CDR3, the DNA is TGTGCCATACTGAACAGGGGGGCGGCTTTCTTT. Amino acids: CAILNRGAAFF.

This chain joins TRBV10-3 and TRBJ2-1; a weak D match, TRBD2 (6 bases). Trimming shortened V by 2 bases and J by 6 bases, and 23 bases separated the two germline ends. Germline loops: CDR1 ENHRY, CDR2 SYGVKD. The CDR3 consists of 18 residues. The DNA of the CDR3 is TGTGCCATCAGTGAGCCCCCCGGGGGTAAGGTAGTTGGCAATGAGCAGTTCTTC. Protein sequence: CAISEPPGGKVVGNEQFF.

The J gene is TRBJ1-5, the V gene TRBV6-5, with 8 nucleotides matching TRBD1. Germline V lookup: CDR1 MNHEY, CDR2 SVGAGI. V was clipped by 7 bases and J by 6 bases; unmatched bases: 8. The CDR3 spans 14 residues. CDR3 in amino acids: CASKLGQGGQPQHF. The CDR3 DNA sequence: TGTGCCAGCAAACTTGGACAGGGCGGTCAGCCCCAGCATTTT.

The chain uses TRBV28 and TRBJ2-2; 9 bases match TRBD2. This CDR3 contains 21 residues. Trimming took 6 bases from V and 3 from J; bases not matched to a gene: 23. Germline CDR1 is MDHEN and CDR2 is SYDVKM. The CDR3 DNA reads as TGTGCCAGCAGCCCTTCCGGAATAGGTAGCGGGAGTAGGGGAGACACCGGGGAGCTGTTTTTT. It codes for CASSPSGIGSGSRGDTGELFF.

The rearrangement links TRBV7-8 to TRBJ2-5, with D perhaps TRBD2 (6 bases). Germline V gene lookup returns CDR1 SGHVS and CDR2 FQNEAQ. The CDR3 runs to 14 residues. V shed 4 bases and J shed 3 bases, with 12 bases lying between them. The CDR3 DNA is TGTGCCAGCAGCTCCGCTAGCGTTGAAGAGACCCAGTACTTC. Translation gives CASSSASVEETQYF. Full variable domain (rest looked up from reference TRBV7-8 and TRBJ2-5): GAGVSQSPRYKVAKRGQDVALRCDPISGHVSLFWYQQALGQGPEFLTYFQNEAQLDKSGLPSDRFFAERPEGSVSTLKIQRTQQEDSAVYLCASSSASVEETQYFGPGTRLLVL.

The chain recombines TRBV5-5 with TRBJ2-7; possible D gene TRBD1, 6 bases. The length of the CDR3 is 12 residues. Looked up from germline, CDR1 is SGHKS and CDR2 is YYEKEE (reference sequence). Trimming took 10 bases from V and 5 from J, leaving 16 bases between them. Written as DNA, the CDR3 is TGTGCCGGATTAACAGGGCGCGACGAGCAGTACTTC. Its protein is CAGLTGRDEQYF. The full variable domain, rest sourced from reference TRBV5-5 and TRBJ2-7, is DAGVTQSPTHLIKTRGQQVTLRCSPISGHKSVSWYQQVLGQGPQFIFQYYEKEERGRGNFPDRFSARQFPNYSSELNVNALLLGDSALYLCAGLTGRDEQYFGPGTRLTVT.

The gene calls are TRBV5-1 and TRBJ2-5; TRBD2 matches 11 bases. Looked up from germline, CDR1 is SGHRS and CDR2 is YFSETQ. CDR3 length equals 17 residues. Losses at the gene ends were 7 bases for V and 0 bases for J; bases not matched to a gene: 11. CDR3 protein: CASGVGTSGKYQETQYF. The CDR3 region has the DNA TGCGCCAGCGGAGTCGGGACTAGCGGAAAGTACCAAGAGACCCAGTACTTC. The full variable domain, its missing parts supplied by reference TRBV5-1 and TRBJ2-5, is KAGVTQTPRYLIKTRGQQVTLSCSPISGHRSVSWYQQTPGQGLQFLFEYFSETQRNKGNFPGRFSGRQFSNSRSEMNVSTLELGDSALYLCASGVGTSGKYQETQYFGPGTRLLVL.

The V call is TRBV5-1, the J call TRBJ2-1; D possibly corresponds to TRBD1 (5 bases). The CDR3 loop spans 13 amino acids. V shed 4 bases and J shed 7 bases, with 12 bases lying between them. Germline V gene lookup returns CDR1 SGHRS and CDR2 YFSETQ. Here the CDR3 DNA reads TGCGCCAGCAGCAGTATCAGGGAAAATGAGCAGTTCTTC. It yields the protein CASSSIRENEQFF. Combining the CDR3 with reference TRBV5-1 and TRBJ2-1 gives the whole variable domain KAGVTQTPRYLIKTRGQQVTLSCSPISGHRSVSWYQQTPGQGLQFLFEYFSETQRNKGNFPGRFSGRQFSNSRSEMNVSTLELGDSALYLCASSSIRENEQFFGPGTRLTVL.

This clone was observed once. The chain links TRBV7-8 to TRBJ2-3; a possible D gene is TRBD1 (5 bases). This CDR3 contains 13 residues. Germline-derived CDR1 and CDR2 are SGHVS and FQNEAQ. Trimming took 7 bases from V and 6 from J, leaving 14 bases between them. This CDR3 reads CASIGRGGDTQYF. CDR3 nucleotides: TGTGCCAGCATCGGAAGGGGTGGGGATACGCAGTATTTT.

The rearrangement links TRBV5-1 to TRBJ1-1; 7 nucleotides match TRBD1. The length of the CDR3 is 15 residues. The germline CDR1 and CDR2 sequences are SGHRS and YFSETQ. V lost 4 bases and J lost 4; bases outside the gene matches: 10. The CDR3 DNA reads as TGCGCCAGCAGCCCGCGACAGGGTGACGGCACTGAAGCTTTCTTT. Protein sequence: CASSPRQGDGTEAFF. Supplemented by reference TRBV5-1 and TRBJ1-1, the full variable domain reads KAGVTQTPRYLIKTRGQQVTLSCSPISGHRSVSWYQQTPGQGLQFLFEYFSETQRNKGNFPGRFSGRQFSNSRSEMNVSTLELGDSALYLCASSPRQGDGTEAFFGQGTRLTVV.

The CDR3 DNA follows: TGTGCCATCAGTGAGTCCCCTAGCGGGAGCAGTGAGCAGTTCTTC. It yields the protein CAISESPSGSSEQFF. The J gene is TRBJ2-1, the V gene TRBV10-3; 10 bases are a match to TRBD2. Trimming removed 0 bases from V and 9 bases from J; junction bases left unmatched: 5. The CDR3 loop spans 15 amino acids. Germline-derived CDR1 and CDR2 are ENHRY and SYGVKD.

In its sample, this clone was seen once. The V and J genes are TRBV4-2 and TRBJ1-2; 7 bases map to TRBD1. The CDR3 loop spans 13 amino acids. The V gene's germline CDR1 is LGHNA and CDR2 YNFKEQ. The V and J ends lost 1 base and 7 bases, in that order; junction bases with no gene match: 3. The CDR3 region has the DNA TGTGCCAGCAGCCAAGGTCCAGGGGGTGGCTACACCTTC. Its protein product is CASSQGPGGGYTF.

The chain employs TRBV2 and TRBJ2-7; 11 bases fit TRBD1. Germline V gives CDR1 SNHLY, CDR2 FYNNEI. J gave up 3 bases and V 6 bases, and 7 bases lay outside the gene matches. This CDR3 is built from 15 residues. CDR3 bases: TGTGCCAGCAGAGCACCGGGACAGGGGGACTACGAGCAGTACTTC. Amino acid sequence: CASRAPGQGDYEQYF.

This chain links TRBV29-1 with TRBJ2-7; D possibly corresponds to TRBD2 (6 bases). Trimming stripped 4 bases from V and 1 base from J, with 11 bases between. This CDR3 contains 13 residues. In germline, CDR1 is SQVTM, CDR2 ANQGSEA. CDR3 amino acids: CSVVGRQSYEQYF. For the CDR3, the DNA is TGCAGCGTTGTCGGGAGACAGTCCTACGAGCAGTACTTC.

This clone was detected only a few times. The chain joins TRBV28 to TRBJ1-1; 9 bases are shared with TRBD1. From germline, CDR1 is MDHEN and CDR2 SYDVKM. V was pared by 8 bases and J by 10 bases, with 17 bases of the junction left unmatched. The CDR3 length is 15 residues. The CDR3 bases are TGTGCCAGCTTTACTCCCGGGACAGGGTTTTCGAGAGCTTTCTTT. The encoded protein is CASFTPGTGFSRAFF. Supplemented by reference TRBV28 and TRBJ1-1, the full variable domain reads DVKVTQSSRYLVKRTGEKVFLECVQDMDHENMFWYRQDPGLGLRLIYFSYDVKMKEKGDIPEGYSVSREKKERFSLILESASTNQTSMYLCASFTPGTGFSRAFFGQGTRLTVV.

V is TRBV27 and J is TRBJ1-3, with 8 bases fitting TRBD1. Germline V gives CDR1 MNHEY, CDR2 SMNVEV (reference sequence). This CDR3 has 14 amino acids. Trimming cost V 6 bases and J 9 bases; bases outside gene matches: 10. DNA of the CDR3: TGTGCCAGCAGATACTCGACAGGGGCCGGCACCATATATTTT. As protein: CASRYSTGAGTIYF.

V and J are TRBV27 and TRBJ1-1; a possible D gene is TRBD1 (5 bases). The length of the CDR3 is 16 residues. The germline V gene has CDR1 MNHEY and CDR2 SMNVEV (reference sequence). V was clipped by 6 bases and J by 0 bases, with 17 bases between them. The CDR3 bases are TGTGCCAGCAGACGTTTTTATCCGGACATGAACACTGAAGCTTTCTTT. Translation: CASRRFYPDMNTEAFF.

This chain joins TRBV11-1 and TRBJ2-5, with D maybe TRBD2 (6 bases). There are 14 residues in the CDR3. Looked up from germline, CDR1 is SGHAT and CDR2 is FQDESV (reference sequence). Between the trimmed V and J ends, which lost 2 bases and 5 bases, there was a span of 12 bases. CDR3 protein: CASSLYRGLETQYF. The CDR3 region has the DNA TGTGCCAGCAGCTTATACCGGGGGTTGGAGACCCAGTACTTC. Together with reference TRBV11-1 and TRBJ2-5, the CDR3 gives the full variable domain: EAEVAQSPRYKITEKSQAVAFWCDPISGHATLYWYRQILGQGPELLVQFQDESVVDDSQLPKDRFSAERLKGVDSTLKIQPAELGDSAMYLCASSLYRGLETQYFGPGTRLLVL.

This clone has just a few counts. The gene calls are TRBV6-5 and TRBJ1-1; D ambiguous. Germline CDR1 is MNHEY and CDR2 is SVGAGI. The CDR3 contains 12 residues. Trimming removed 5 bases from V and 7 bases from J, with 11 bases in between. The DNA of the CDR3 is TGTGCCAGCAGTCCTGAAGGAGGTGAAGCTTTCTTT. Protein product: CASSPEGGEAFF.

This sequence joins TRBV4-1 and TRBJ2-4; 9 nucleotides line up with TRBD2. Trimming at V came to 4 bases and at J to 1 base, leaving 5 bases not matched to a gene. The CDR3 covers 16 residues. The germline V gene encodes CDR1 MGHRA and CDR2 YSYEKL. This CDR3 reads CASSRSSGTAKNIQYF. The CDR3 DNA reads TGCGCCAGCAGCCGATCTAGCGGGACTGCCAAAAACATTCAGTACTTC.